This T cell receptor beta chain is from a study of CD8 T cells in Susac syndrome. Turning to this clonotype: What it binds is unknown.

General study findings and limits: It was acknowledged in the study that the number of individuals who were included in its TCR sequencing and HLA analysis was relatively small.

TCR beta sequencing covered blood CD8+ and CD4+ T cells. It was negative isolation that provided the CD8+ and CD4+ T cells, whereas TEMRA cells were enriched by FACS. V lost 4 bases, J lost 1 base, and 13 bases lay in between. Per germline, CDR1 LGHDT and CDR2 YNNKEL (reference sequence). The CDR3 extends over 15 amino acids. Reverse transcription of about 0.5 to 1 ug RNA used random hexamers. Coverage of TCR beta CDR3 amplification by immunoSEQ multiplex PCR extended to 54 Vbeta and 13 Jbeta. TCRdb used MiXCR to reprocess the immunoSEQ multiplex PCR reads, holding one entry per CDR3 protein. Among about 110,000 distinct CDR3 sequences listed, 96% were seen once.

The receptor comes from a human donor in good health. The sequenced sample consisted of CD4+ T cells from PBMCs. The genes are TRBV3-1 and TRBJ2-5; D might be TRBD2 (5 bases). The CDR3 loop is CASSPHPDFQETQYF. The CDR3 coding sequence is TGTGCCAGCAGCCCCCACCCGGACTTCCAAGAGACCCAGTACTTC.